This is a list of T cell receptor beta chains from one sample in a study of technical replicates of blood from a few donors. Clones were read by immunoSEQ multiplex PCR, and TCRdb kept only the in-frame ones, dropping some. The sample comprises 60,000 to 85,000 clones, approximately 94% of which are singletons, and about 0.4% rests with the top ten. The sample comprised T cells isolated from PBMCs. The source is a human donor in good health. CDR3s include the opening cysteine and the closing phenylalanine or tryptophan. D genes are given only for firm matches. Only some rows state a clone size, as once, few, many or a class for expanded clones.

CDR3 DNA | CDR3 protein | D gene | V gene | clone size | J gene
TGCGCCAGCAGCTTGGTTGGAGGGACGAACTATGGCTACACCTTC | CASSLVGGTNYGYTF | NA | TRBV5-1 | NA | TRBJ1-2
TGCGCCACTATTACAGGGGTGAGGGAGACCCAGTACTTC | CATITGVRETQYF | TRBD1 | TRBV10-1 | NA | TRBJ2-5
TGTGCCAGCAGCCGGACGGGGGTCACTGAAGCTTTCTTT | CASSRTGVTEAFF | NA | TRBV28 | NA | TRBJ1-1
TGTGCCTGGAGGAGAGGGAGCTTCGGCACCGGGGAGCTGTTTTTT | CAWRRGSFGTGELFF | NA | TRBV30 | NA | TRBJ2-2
TGTGCCAGCAGCGCCGACAGGGTCTCCGGGGAGCAGTTCTTC | CASSADRVSGEQFF | TRBD1 | TRBV7-6 | NA | TRBJ2-1
TGTGCCAGCAGCCAAGGGACAGGAGGGGGCACAGATACGCAGTATTTT | CASSQGTGGGTDTQYF | NA | TRBV4-2 | NA | TRBJ2-3
TGTGCCAGCAGCGTACTAACAGGGTACTACGAGCAGTACTTC | CASSVLTGYYEQYF | NA | TRBV7-8 | NA | TRBJ2-7
TGTGCCAGCAGTTTCGCGACAGGAGTCGGAGCTAATGAAAAACTGTTTTTT | CASSFATGVGANEKLFF | NA | TRBV5-6 | NA | TRBJ1-4
TGTGCCAGCAGTGACTTGGCCCGGCGGGGCTACACCTTC | CASSDLARRGYTF | NA | TRBV2 | once | TRBJ1-2
TGTGCCAGCAGTGACTCCCCGGGAGTGAGAGGCACCGGGGAGCTGTTTTTT | CASSDSPGVRGTGELFF | NA | TRBV6-4 | once | TRBJ2-2
TGTGCCAGCAGCGTAGATGACAGGCTCGGCTATGGCTACACCTTC | CASSVDDRLGYGYTF | NA | TRBV9 | NA | TRBJ1-2
TGCGCCAGCAGCCAATGGACAGTGGGCCCCGAGCAGTACTTC | CASSQWTVGPEQYF | NA | TRBV5-1 | NA | TRBJ2-7
TGTGCCAGCAGCGGCGGGACAGGGGCCCTCTCTGGAAACACCATATATTTT | CASSGGTGALSGNTIYF | TRBD1 | TRBV9 | NA | TRBJ1-3
TGTGCCATCAGTGAGTCGAACGACGGGGGCTACGAGCAGTACTTC | CAISESNDGGYEQYF | NA | TRBV10-3 | NA | TRBJ2-7
TGTGCCTGGTACCCGGGACAGGGAGCCGGGGAGCTGTTTTTT | CAWYPGQGAGELFF | TRBD1 | TRBV30 | NA | TRBJ2-2
TGTGCCAGCAGCTTTCAACTAGATTTAGAGACCCAGTACTTC | CASSFQLDLETQYF | NA | TRBV5-4 | NA | TRBJ2-5
TGTGCCAGCAGCTTATTGAGCGAGCAGTACTTC | CASSLLSEQYF | NA | TRBV5-6 | NA | TRBJ2-7
TGTGCCAGCAGCCGAGACAGCACCGGGGAGCTGTTTTTT | CASSRDSTGELFF | NA | TRBV5-5 | NA | TRBJ2-2
TGTGCCAGCAGCCCTAGCGGGATTGTTACAGATACGCAGTATTTT | CASSPSGIVTDTQYF | TRBD2 | TRBV7-2 | NA | TRBJ2-3
TGTGCCAGCAGCCAAGAACTAGTAACAGATACGCAGTATTTT | CASSQELVTDTQYF | NA | TRBV4-2 | NA | TRBJ2-3
TGTGCCACCGAGCGACAGGGGGCTTCCTACGAGCAGTACTTC | CATERQGASYEQYF | TRBD1 | TRBV7-9 | NA | TRBJ2-7
TGTGCCTGGAGTGGACAGGGGGGCACTGAAGCTTTCTTT | CAWSGQGGTEAFF | TRBD1 | TRBV30 | once | TRBJ1-1
TGTGCCAGCAGTGAACTAGCGGGAGTCGGCGAGACCCAGTACTTC | CASSELAGVGETQYF | TRBD2 | TRBV6-1 | NA | TRBJ2-5
TGCGCCAGCAGCTTGGAGGGACGACAGGACCACGAGCAGTACTTC | CASSLEGRQDHEQYF | NA | TRBV5-1 | NA | TRBJ2-7
TGTGCCAGCAGCTTAGGGCCGAACTACGAGCAGTACTTC | CASSLGPNYEQYF | NA | TRBV7-6 | NA | TRBJ2-7
TGTGCCAGCAGCATACGGGTTAGCTCCTACAATGAGCAGTTCTTC | CASSIRVSSYNEQFF | NA | TRBV9 | NA | TRBJ2-1
TGTGCCAGCAGCTTGACAGGGGGCGACGGCAATCAGCCCCAGCATTTT | CASSLTGGDGNQPQHF | TRBD1 | TRBV7-9 | NA | TRBJ1-5
TGCGCCAGCAGCCAAGTACAAACAGGGGGCTTTTTCCCCGGAAACACCATATATTTT | CASSQVQTGGFFPGNTIYF | TRBD1 | TRBV4-1 | NA | TRBJ1-3
TGTGCCAGCAGCTTTTCTAGCTCCTACGAGCAGTACTTC | CASSFSSSYEQYF | NA | TRBV7-2 | NA | TRBJ2-7
TGTGCCAGCAGCTTAGGCCTAGCGGATGAGCAGTTCTTC | CASSLGLADEQFF | TRBD2 | TRBV13 | NA | TRBJ2-1
TGTGCCAGCAGCTTGGTCCCAGGGATAGGGGAGCTGTTTTTT | CASSLVPGIGELFF | NA | TRBV5-6 | NA | TRBJ2-2
TGTGCCAGCAGCAGAACTCGCGTAACAGTTAACACTGAAGCTTTCTTT | CASSRTRVTVNTEAFF | NA | TRBV27 | NA | TRBJ1-1
TGTGCCTGGAGTGTAGGGCTAGCGGGAGCCACCTACGAGCAGTACTTC | CAWSVGLAGATYEQYF | TRBD2 | TRBV30 | once | TRBJ2-7
TGTGCCAGCCCAGCCTGGGGGGGCGCAGGCGGCTACACCTTC | CASPAWGGAGGYTF | NA | TRBV7-2 | NA | TRBJ1-2
TGCGCCAGCAGCCAAGGGATAACTAGTAATGAAAAACTGTTTTTT | CASSQGITSNEKLFF | NA | TRBV4-3 | NA | TRBJ1-4
TGCGCCAGCAGCCAAGATCCGCGGGAGCGCTTCAATGAGCAGTTCTTC | CASSQDPRERFNEQFF | TRBD2 | TRBV4-1 | NA | TRBJ2-1
TGCGCCAGCAGCCAAGAACAGTCCTCCTTCTCTGGGGCCAACGTCCTGACTTTC | CASSQEQSSFSGANVLTF | NA | TRBV4-1 | few | TRBJ2-6
TGTGCCAGCAGCCCTGGACAGGGGGCCTACTATGGCTACACCTTC | CASSPGQGAYYGYTF | TRBD1 | TRBV7-9 | once | TRBJ1-2
TGTGCCAGCAGCCCCGGGACAGGGGGCCGCAATGAGCAGTTCTTC | CASSPGTGGRNEQFF | TRBD1 | TRBV7-3 | NA | TRBJ2-1
TGTGCCAGCAGCGCCCGGAGACTAGCGGGATACGTAAATGAGCAGTTCTTC | CASSARRLAGYVNEQFF | TRBD2 | TRBV7-3 | once | TRBJ2-1
TGTGCCAGCAGCTTAGGGAGCCTCGGTGGGAGGCATCAGCCCCAGCATTTT | CASSLGSLGGRHQPQHF | NA | TRBV11-2 | NA | TRBJ1-5
TGCAGCGCCATACAGGGCTACTATGGCTACACCTTC | CSAIQGYYGYTF | NA | TRBV29-1 | NA | TRBJ1-2
TGCGCCAGCAGCTTGGCCGAGTACACTGAAGCTTTCTTT | CASSLAEYTEAFF | NA | TRBV5-1 | once | TRBJ1-1
TGTGCCAGCACCTTCTCGGAGGGACTAAACTATGGCTACACCTTC | CASTFSEGLNYGYTF | NA | TRBV5-4 | once | TRBJ1-2
TGTGCCTGGGAGGGTGGGGCCAACGTCCTGACTTTC | CAWEGGANVLTF | NA | TRBV30 | NA | TRBJ2-6
TGTGCTAGTGGTTGGGTAATGACAGGGGGCTCCTACGAGCAGTACTTC | CASGWVMTGGSYEQYF | TRBD1 | TRBV12-5 | NA | TRBJ2-7
TGTGCCAGCAGCGTAGCTTTCCGGGACAGTGAAGCTTTCTTT | CASSVAFRDSEAFF | TRBD1 | TRBV9 | NA | TRBJ1-1
TGCGCCAGCAGCCAACTAATCGCGACTGAAGCTTTCTTT | CASSQLIATEAFF | NA | TRBV4-1 | once | TRBJ1-1
TGCGCCAGCAGCCAAGGCCTAGCGGGAGGCGGGGAGCTGTTTTTT | CASSQGLAGGGELFF | TRBD2 | TRBV4-3 | NA | TRBJ2-2
TGTGCCAGCACCGGGACAGGGGAAGGCTACGAGCAGTACTTC | CASTGTGEGYEQYF | TRBD1 | TRBV6-5 | NA | TRBJ2-7
TGTGCCAGCGGAGGGGCGATAGCTAATGAGCAGTTCTTC | CASGGAIANEQFF | NA | TRBV6-6 | NA | TRBJ2-1
TGTGCCAGCAGTTTATCTAGGGGAAATCAGCCCCAGCATTTT | CASSLSRGNQPQHF | NA | TRBV27 | once | TRBJ1-5
TGTGCCAGCAGTCCGTTTTGGCGGGAGTACGTAGATACGCAGTATTTT | CASSPFWREYVDTQYF | TRBD2 | TRBV27 | NA | TRBJ2-3
TGTGCCAGCAGTTACTACAGCAATGAGCAGTTCTTC | CASSYYSNEQFF | NA | TRBV6-6 | NA | TRBJ2-1
TGTGCCAGCAGCCCTCTGGGGAGCGGGAGGGAGGAGACCCAGTACTTC | CASSPLGSGREETQYF | TRBD2 | TRBV28 | NA | TRBJ2-5
TGTGCCAGCAGTGAAAAGGGGAAACAGGTCTATGGCTACACCTTC | CASSEKGKQVYGYTF | NA | TRBV6-1 | NA | TRBJ1-2
TGTGCCAGCAGCTCCAATGCCGACAGGTTCAACGAGCAGTACTTC | CASSSNADRFNEQYF | NA | TRBV11-2 | NA | TRBJ2-7
TGTGCCAGCAGCCTTGGGGGGGACCCATTCTCTGGAAACACCATATATTTT | CASSLGGDPFSGNTIYF | NA | TRBV9 | NA | TRBJ1-3
TGTGCCAGCAGTCCCCCCGGTCCTCCCCGGGAGAACACCATATATTTT | CASSPPGPPRENTIYF | NA | TRBV28 | NA | TRBJ1-3